This T cell receptor (beta chain) was observed in a study of cytomegalovirus exposure and HLA in healthy donors. Overall study findings and caveats: The authors later linked a missense DCLRE1C variant to TCR beta V- and J-gene trimming.

Comments on this clone: The target antigen is unknown.

PCR used 60 Vbeta primers and 13 Jbeta primers. Clones were sequenced by immunoSEQ multiplex PCR, and TCRdb holds only the in-frame ones, with some missing. The table has some 180,000 clones, about four fifths seen once. The germline V gene encodes CDR1 MGHDK and CDR2 SYGVNS. The CDR3 length is 15 residues. V trimming: 6 bases; J trimming: 4 bases; junction bases outside the gene matches: 5. Source material: PBMCs. The chain employs TRBV25-1 and TRBJ2-3; 12 nucleotides match TRBD2. This clonotype originated in a female donor in good health and CMV-seronegative. The CDR3 is CASSTSGGRADTQYF. The CDR3 region has the DNA TGTGCCAGCAGCACTAGCGGGGGGAGGGCAGATACGCAGTATTTT.